The subject of this entry is one T cell receptor beta chain. From germline, CDR1 is SGHVS and CDR2 FQNEAQ. The CDR3 runs 13 residues. J was trimmed by 6 bases and V by 5 bases; bases with no gene match: 7. Original processing methods: Amplification from reference gene primers served as the basis for estimated nucleated cell counts. Sequencing was performed with immunoSEQ multiplex PCR; in TCRdb, only in-frame clones are kept and a portion is missing. From that table come the V and J calls and clone size; the DNA was used to work out D and trimming. The sample records 180,000 or so clones, approximately 85% being singletons. This entry belongs to a study of blood T cell repertoires in COVID-19. Whole-study context: Samples taken during acute and convalescent COVID-19 were collected in the United States, Italy and Spain. Sample material is recorded as cDNA or gDNA derived from T cells, B-cell-depleted T cells, or PBMCs.

V usage is TRBV7-8 and J usage is TRBJ2-7, with TRBD2 identical over 7 bases. This TCR derives from a woman of 80 years or more with acute or convalescent COVID-19. The sequenced sample consisted of peripheral blood. CDR3 DNA: TGTGCCAGCAGCCGCGCGGCGGGGGTCGAGCAGTACTTC. Translated, it gives CASSRAAGVEQYF.